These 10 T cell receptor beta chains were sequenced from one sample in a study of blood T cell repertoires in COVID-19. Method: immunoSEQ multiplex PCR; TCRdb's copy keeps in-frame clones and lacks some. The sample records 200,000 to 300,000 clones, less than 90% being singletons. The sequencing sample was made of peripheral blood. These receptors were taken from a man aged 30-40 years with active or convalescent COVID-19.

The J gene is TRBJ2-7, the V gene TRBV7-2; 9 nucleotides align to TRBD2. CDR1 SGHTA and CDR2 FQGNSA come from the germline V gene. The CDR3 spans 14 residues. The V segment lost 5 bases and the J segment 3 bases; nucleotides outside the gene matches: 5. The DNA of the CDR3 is TGTGCCAGCAGCGGTAGCGGGGGTGGCTACGAGCAGTACTTC. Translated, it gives CASSGSGGGYEQYF.

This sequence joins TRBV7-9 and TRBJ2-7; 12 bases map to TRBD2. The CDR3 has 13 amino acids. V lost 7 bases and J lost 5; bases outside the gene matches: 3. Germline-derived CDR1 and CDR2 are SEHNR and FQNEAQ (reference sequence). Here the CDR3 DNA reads TGTGCCAGCAAAGGACTAGCGGGGAACGAGCAGTACTTC. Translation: CASKGLAGNEQYF.

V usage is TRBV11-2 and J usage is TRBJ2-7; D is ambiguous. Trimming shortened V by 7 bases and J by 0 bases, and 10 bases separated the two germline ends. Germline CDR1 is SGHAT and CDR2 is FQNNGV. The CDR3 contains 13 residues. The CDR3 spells CASTNSLSYEQYF. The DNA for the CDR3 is TGTGCCAGCACCAACAGCCTCTCCTACGAGCAGTACTTC.

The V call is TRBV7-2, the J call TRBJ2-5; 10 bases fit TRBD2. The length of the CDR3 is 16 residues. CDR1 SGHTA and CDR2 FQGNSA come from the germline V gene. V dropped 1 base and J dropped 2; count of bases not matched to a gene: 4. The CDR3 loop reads CASSLGVSGGQETQYF. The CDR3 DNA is TGTGCCAGCAGCTTAGGGGTTAGCGGGGGGCAAGAGACCCAGTACTTC.

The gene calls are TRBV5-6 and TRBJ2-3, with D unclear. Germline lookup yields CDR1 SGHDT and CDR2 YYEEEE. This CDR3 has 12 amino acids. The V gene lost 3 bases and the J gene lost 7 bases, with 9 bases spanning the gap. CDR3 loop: CASSSRVNTQYF. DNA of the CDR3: TGTGCCAGCAGCTCGAGAGTAAATACGCAGTATTTT.

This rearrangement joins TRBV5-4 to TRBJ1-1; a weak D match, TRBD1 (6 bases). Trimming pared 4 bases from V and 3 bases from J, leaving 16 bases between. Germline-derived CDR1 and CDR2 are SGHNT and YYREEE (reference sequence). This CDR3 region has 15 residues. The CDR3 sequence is CASSPRGGRDTEAFF. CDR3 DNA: TGTGCCAGCAGCCCGAGAGGGGGAAGGGACACTGAAGCTTTCTTT. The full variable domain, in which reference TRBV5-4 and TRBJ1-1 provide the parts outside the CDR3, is ETGVTQSPTHLIKTRGQQVTLRCSSQSGHNTVSWYQQALGQGPQFIFQYYREEENGRGNFPPRFSGLQFPNYSSELNVNALELDDSALYLCASSPRGGRDTEAFFGQGTRLTVV.

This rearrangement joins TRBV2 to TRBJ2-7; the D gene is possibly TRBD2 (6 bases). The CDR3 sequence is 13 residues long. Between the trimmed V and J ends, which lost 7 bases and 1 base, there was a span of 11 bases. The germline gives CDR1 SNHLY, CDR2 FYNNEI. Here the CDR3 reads CASTKTRSYEQYF. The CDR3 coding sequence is TGTGCCAGCACTAAGACTAGATCCTACGAGCAGTACTTC.

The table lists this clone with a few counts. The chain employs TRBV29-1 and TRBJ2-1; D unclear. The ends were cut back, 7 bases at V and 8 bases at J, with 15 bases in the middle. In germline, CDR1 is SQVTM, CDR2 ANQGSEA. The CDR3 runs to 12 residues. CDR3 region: CSASKRGDEQFF. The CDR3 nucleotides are TGCAGCGCCAGTAAACGTGGTGATGAGCAGTTCTTC.

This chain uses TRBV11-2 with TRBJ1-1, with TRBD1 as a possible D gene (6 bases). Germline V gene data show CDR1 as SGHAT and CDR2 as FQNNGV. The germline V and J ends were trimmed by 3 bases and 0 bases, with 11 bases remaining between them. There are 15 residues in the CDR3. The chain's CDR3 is CASSFGGQLNTEAFF. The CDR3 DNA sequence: TGTGCCAGCAGCTTTGGCGGACAGTTGAACACTGAAGCTTTCTTT.

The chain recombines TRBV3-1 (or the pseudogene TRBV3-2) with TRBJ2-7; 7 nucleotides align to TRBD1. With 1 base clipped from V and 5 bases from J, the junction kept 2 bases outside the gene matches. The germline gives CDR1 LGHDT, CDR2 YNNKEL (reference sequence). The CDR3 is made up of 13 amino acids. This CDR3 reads CASSQGQGDEQYF. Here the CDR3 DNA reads TGTGCCAGCAGCCAAGGACAGGGAGACGAGCAGTACTTC.